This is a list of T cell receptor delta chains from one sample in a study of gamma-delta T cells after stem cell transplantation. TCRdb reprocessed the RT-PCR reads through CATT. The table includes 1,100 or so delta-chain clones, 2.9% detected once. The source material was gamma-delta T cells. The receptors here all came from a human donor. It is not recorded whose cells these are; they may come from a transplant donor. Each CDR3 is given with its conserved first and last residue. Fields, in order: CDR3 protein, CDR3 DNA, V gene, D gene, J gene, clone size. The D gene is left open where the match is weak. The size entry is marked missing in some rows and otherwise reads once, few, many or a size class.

CDR3aa: CARDPGWGRARGYGYTDKLIF
CDR3nt: TGTGCCCGTGACCCCGGCTGGGGTAGAGCGAGGGGATACGGATACACCGATAAACTCATCTTT
v_gene: TRDV2
d_gene: TRDD3
j_gene: TRDJ1
abundance: few

CDR3aa: CACDTAGYKSPTDKLIF
CDR3nt: TGTGCCTGTGACACCGCTGGGTACAAATCCCCCACCGATAAACTCATCTTT
v_gene: TRDV2
d_gene: .
j_gene: TRDJ1
abundance: large

CDR3aa: CALGELGSPFLRYWGMEGRYTDKLIF
CDR3nt: TGTGCTCTTGGGGAATTAGGTAGTCCCTTCCTACGGTACTGGGGGATGGAAGGGAGGTACACCGATAAACTCATCTTT
v_gene: TRDV1
d_gene: .
j_gene: TRDJ1
abundance: medium-sized

CDR3aa: CACDTGTTLPFPYWGILQPPYTDKLIF
CDR3nt: TGTGCCTGTGACACCGGAACCACCCTACCGTTCCCCTACTGGGGGATACTCCAACCCCCGTACACCGATAAACTCATCTTT
v_gene: TRDV2
d_gene: TRDD3
j_gene: TRDJ1
abundance: medium-sized

CDR3aa: CALGELSYQVGDIPWVTDKLIF
CDR3nt: TGTGCTCTTGGGGAACTTAGCTACCAGGTGGGGGATATTCCGTGGGTCACCGATAAACTCATCTTT
v_gene: TRDV1
d_gene: TRDD3
j_gene: TRDJ1
abundance: few

CDR3aa: CALGEYILHVGWGVPNTDKLIF
CDR3nt: TGTGCTCTTGGGGAATATATCCTACACGTCGGCTGGGGGGTTCCCAACACCGATAAACTCATCTTT
v_gene: TRDV1
d_gene: .
j_gene: TRDJ1
abundance: .

CDR3aa: CALGPPFLRWGIAPDKLIF
CDR3nt: TGTGCTCTTGGGCCTCCCTTCCTACGGTGGGGGATAGCCCCCGATAAACTCATCTTT
v_gene: TRDV1
d_gene: .
j_gene: TRDJ1
abundance: medium-sized

CDR3aa: CALGEPVPGPLLGVAYTDKLIF
CDR3nt: TGTGCTCTTGGGGAACCCGTTCCCGGCCCCTTACTGGGGGTCGCGTACACCGATAAACTCATCTTT
v_gene: TRDV1
d_gene: TRDD3
j_gene: TRDJ1
abundance: medium-sized

CDR3aa: CALGELSYWGIRGTDKLIF
CDR3nt: TGTGCTCTTGGGGAACTAAGCTACTGGGGGATAAGGGGGACCGATAAACTCATCTTT
v_gene: TRDV1
d_gene: TRDD3
j_gene: TRDJ1
abundance: medium-sized

CDR3aa: CALGEPIPSFPVLLNTKLIF
CDR3nt: TGTGCTCTTGGGGAACCCATACCTTCCTTCCCTGTACTTCTTAATACTAAACTCATCTTT
v_gene: TRDV1
d_gene: TRDD2
j_gene: TRDJ1
abundance: medium-sized

CDR3aa: CACDPAEGDTRDTDKLIF
CDR3nt: TGTGCCTGTGACCCCGCCGAGGGGGATACGAGGGACACCGATAAACTCATCTTT
v_gene: TRDV2
d_gene: TRDD3
j_gene: TRDJ1
abundance: few

CDR3aa: CALGELVLAYRAGYTDKLIF
CDR3nt: TGTGCTCTTGGGGAACTGGTCCTGGCCTACAGGGCTGGGTACACCGATAAACTCATCTTT
v_gene: TRDV1
d_gene: .
j_gene: TRDJ1
abundance: .

CDR3aa: CAFSPGGYSTDKLIF
CDR3nt: TGTGCCTTTTCTCCCGGGGGATACAGCACCGATAAACTCATCTTT
v_gene: TRDV3
d_gene: TRDD3
j_gene: TRDJ1
abundance: few

CDR3aa: CACDLTGGLYTDKLIF
CDR3nt: TGTGCCTGTGACCTAACTGGGGGATTATACACCGATAAACTCATCTTT
v_gene: TRDV2
d_gene: TRDD3
j_gene: TRDJ1
abundance: .

CDR3aa: CALGELGSLLQLWGLPYYTDKLIF
CDR3nt: TGTGCTCTTGGGGAACTCGGGTCCCTACTTCAACTCTGGGGGCTCCCATACTACACCGATAAACTCATCTTT
v_gene: TRDV1
d_gene: TRDD3
j_gene: TRDJ1
abundance: medium-sized

CDR3aa: CACSVLGDPKYTDKLIF
CDR3nt: TGTGCCTGTTCGGTACTGGGGGACCCCAAGTACACCGATAAACTCATCTTT
v_gene: TRDV2
d_gene: TRDD3
j_gene: TRDJ1
abundance: few

CDR3aa: CACETLGELGDRVTDKLIF
CDR3nt: TGTGCCTGTGAGACCCTTGGGGAGCTGGGGGATAGGGTCACCGATAAACTCATCTTT
v_gene: TRDV2
d_gene: TRDD3
j_gene: TRDJ1
abundance: .

CDR3aa: CALRGFLSPSPLSYWGMGTDKLIF
CDR3nt: TGTGCTCTCCGAGGATTTTTATCTCCTTCCCCCCTATCGTACTGGGGGATGGGCACCGATAAACTCATCTTT
v_gene: TRDV1
d_gene: TRDD3
j_gene: TRDJ1
abundance: medium-sized

CDR3aa: CAAAGLPTTGYTDKLIF
CDR3nt: TGTGCAGCAGCCGGTCTTCCCACGACTGGGTACACCGATAAACTCATCTTT
v_gene: TRAV29/DV5
d_gene: .
j_gene: TRDJ1
abundance: many

CDR3aa: CACDTVGGDSYTDKLIF
CDR3nt: TGTGCCTGTGACACCGTGGGGGGGGATTCGTACACCGATAAACTCATCTTT
v_gene: TRDV2
d_gene: TRDD3
j_gene: TRDJ1
abundance: .

CDR3aa: CALGEPTITGGFPYTDKLIF
CDR3nt: TGTGCTCTTGGGGAACCCACGATAACTGGGGGATTCCCGTACACCGATAAACTCATCTTT
v_gene: TRDV1
d_gene: TRDD3
j_gene: TRDJ1
abundance: few

CDR3aa: CALGDGYGNGGYEEGPLIF
CDR3nt: TGTGCTCTTGGGGACGGATACGGGAATGGGGGATACGAGGAGGGGCCCCTGATCTTT
v_gene: TRDV1
d_gene: TRDD3
j_gene: TRDJ4
abundance: medium-sized

CDR3aa: CACDALLGDYTDKLIF
CDR3nt: TGTGCCTGTGATGCCTTACTGGGGGACTACACCGATAAACTCATCTTT
v_gene: TRDV2
d_gene: TRDD3
j_gene: TRDJ1
abundance: large

CDR3aa: CALGNVLGDVFPLYTDKLIF
CDR3nt: TGTGCTCTTGGTAATGTACTGGGGGACGTTTTTCCGTTGTACACCGATAAACTCATCTTT
v_gene: TRDV1
d_gene: TRDD3
j_gene: TRDJ1
abundance: medium-sized

CDR3aa: CACASGLPTNWGTSLGTDKLIF
CDR3nt: TGTGCCTGTGCCAGCGGCCTTCCTACCAACTGGGGGACGTCTTTGGGCACCGATAAACTCATCTTT
v_gene: TRDV2
d_gene: .
j_gene: TRDJ1
abundance: large

CDR3aa: CALGELPSLWVLYWGDRFRQYTDKLIF
CDR3nt: TGTGCTCTTGGGGAACTCCCCTCGCTTTGGGTCCTCTACTGGGGGGACAGGTTCCGCCAGTACACCGATAAACTCATCTTT
v_gene: TRDV1
d_gene: TRDD3
j_gene: TRDJ1
abundance: large

CDR3aa: CALGELQGSTVQRWGIRGKTDKHIF
CDR3nt: TGTGCTCTTGGGGAACTGCAGGGGTCTACGGTCCAACGTTGGGGGATACGAGGAAAGACCGATAAACACATCTTT
v_gene: TRDV1
d_gene: TRDD3
j_gene: TRDJ1
abundance: .

CDR3aa: CALGEYILHFGWGIPNTDKLIF
CDR3nt: TGTGCTCTTGGGGAATATATCCTACACTTCGGCTGGGGGATTCCCAACACCGATAAACTCATCTTT
v_gene: TRDV1
d_gene: TRDD3
j_gene: TRDJ1
abundance: medium-sized

CDR3aa: CACDTVGGRIVFTDKLIF
CDR3nt: TGTGCCTGTGACACCGTGGGGGGAAGGATCGTTTTTACCGATAAACTCATCTTT
v_gene: TRDV2
d_gene: .
j_gene: TRDJ1
abundance: large

CDR3aa: CALGDPAPRVYWGIRDTDKLIF
CDR3nt: TGTGCTCTTGGGGACCCCGCCCCCCGAGTCTACTGGGGGATCCGAGACACCGATAAACTCATCTTT
v_gene: TRDV1
d_gene: TRDD3
j_gene: TRDJ1
abundance: medium-sized

CDR3aa: CALGELTLVLPLLVYTDKLIF
CDR3nt: TGTGCTCTTGGGGAACTAACTTTGGTCCTACCGTTACTGGTGTACACCGATAAACTCATCTTT
v_gene: TRDV1
d_gene: .
j_gene: TRDJ1
abundance: large

CDR3aa: CALGVPFLWADYWGIRDLDKLIF
CDR3nt: TGTGCTCTTGGGGTCCCCTTCCTTTGGGCAGATTACTGGGGGATACGCGACCTCGATAAACTCATCTTT
v_gene: TRDV1
d_gene: TRDD3
j_gene: TRDJ1
abundance: large

CDR3aa: CACDTSGGYARSSWDTRQMFF
CDR3nt: TGTGCCTGTGACACGTCTGGGGGATACGCCCGAAGCTCCTGGGACACCCGACAGATGTTTTTC
v_gene: TRDV2
d_gene: TRDD3
j_gene: TRDJ3
abundance: .

CDR3aa: CALGDLRGSTGPYWGIRNGADKLIF
CDR3nt: TGTGCTCTTGGGGACCTAAGGGGGTCTACGGGCCCGTACTGGGGGATACGCAATGGAGCCGATAAACTCATCTTT
v_gene: TRDV1
d_gene: TRDD3
j_gene: TRDJ1
abundance: medium-sized

CDR3aa: CALGEVAFF
CDR3nt: TGTGCTCTTGGGGAGGTGGCCTTCTTC
v_gene: TRDV1
d_gene: .
j_gene: TRDJ1
abundance: .

CDR3aa: CALGELPSLWVPHWGDRFRQYTDKLIF
CDR3nt: TGTGCTCTTGGGGAACTCCCCTCGCTTTGGGTCCCCCACTGGGGGGACAGGTTCCGCCAGTACACCGATAAACTCATCTTT
v_gene: TRDV1
d_gene: TRDD3
j_gene: TRDJ1
abundance: .

CDR3aa: CAASPFLHWGILPLSRPLIF
CDR3nt: TGTGCAGCGAGCCCTTTTTTACACTGGGGGATACTGCCCCTTTCCAGACCCCTGATCTTT
v_gene: TRAV29/DV5
d_gene: TRDD3
j_gene: TRDJ4
abundance: large

CDR3aa: CACDRGILHTDKLIF
CDR3nt: TGTGCCTGTGACAGGGGGATCCTACACACCGATAAACTCATCTTT
v_gene: TRDV2
d_gene: .
j_gene: TRDJ1
abundance: large